This is a list of T cell receptor beta chains from one sample in a study of shared clonotypes between healthy human individuals. Profiled with immunoSEQ multiplex PCR; TCRdb holds only in-frame clones, not every one. The sample carries around 510,000 clones, about 80% recorded once. What was sequenced was PBMCs. The receptors originated from a woman aged 40 to 49 in good health. Some clones in this sample may be carry-over from other donors' samples. The CDR3 runs from the conserved cysteine through the conserved F or W. The D gene is left open where the match is weak. Size values are once, few and many counts, or a class for expanded clones, and some rows have none.

cdr3_length d_call clone_size j_call v_call cdr3_nt cdr3_aa
15 TRBD1 - TRBJ1-5 TRBV10-3 TGTGCCACCTCGACAGGGACCCTTTCCAATCAGCCCCAGCATTTT CATSTGTLSNQPQHF
17 TRBD2 - TRBJ2-1 TRBV15 TGTGCCACCAGCAGCCGGACGGGACTAGCGGGAGCCAATGAGCAGTTCTTC CATSSRTGLAGANEQFF
11 - - TRBJ2-1 TRBV9 TGTGCCAGCAGCATCAGGCAGCAGCAGTTCTTC CASSIRQQQFF
17 TRBD1 - TRBJ1-5 TRBV7-8 TGTGCCAGCAGCTTAGTTAGGACAGGTTATAGCAATCAGCCCCAGCATTTT CASSLVRTGYSNQPQHF
14 TRBD1 once TRBJ1-4 TRBV28 TGTGCCAGCAGCGGGGGACAGGGGCCTGAAAAACTGTTTTTT CASSGGQGPEKLFF
13 - few TRBJ1-1 TRBV29-1 TGCAGCGCATCCTACCAAGGGAACACTGAAGCTTTCTTT CSASYQGNTEAFF
17 TRBD2 - TRBJ2-1 TRBV7-3 TGTGCCAGCAGCCTTCTTAAGGACAGCGGGGGAGGAAGTGAGCAGTTCTTC CASSLLKDSGGGSEQFF
14 TRBD2 many TRBJ2-5 TRBV7-2 TGTGCCAGCAGCACCGGACTAGCGGGAGAGACCCAGTACTTC CASSTGLAGETQYF
14 - - TRBJ2-5 TRBV5-4 TGTGCCAGCAGCCACAAAGGGGTTAGGGAGACCCAGTACTTC CASSHKGVRETQYF
16 TRBD2 - TRBJ2-1 TRBV7-9 TGTGCCAGCAGCTCTCCCGGGACTAGCGAGTACAATGAGCAGTTCTTC CASSSPGTSEYNEQFF
13 TRBD2 few TRBJ2-3 TRBV30 TGTGCCTGGGGGACTAGCGGGGTAGATACGCAGTATTTT CAWGTSGVDTQYF
15 TRBD2 - TRBJ2-7 TRBV7-8 TGTGCCAGCAGCTTACGGACTAGCGGGAGGGGTGAGCAGTACTTC CASSLRTSGRGEQYF
17 - - TRBJ2-1 TRBV18 TGTGCCAGCTCACCACCGGTGGCGGTTAGGACCTACAATGAGCAGTTCTTC CASSPPVAVRTYNEQFF
15 - once TRBJ2-1 TRBV27 TGTGCCAGCAGGAAGCTAACTACCACCTACAATGAGCAGTTCTTC CASRKLTTTYNEQFF
15 TRBD1 - TRBJ2-7 TRBV18 TGTGCCAGCTCACCACGGCAGGGGGCTACCTACGAGCAGTACTTC CASSPRQGATYEQYF
17 - - TRBJ2-7 TRBV27 TGTGCCAGCAGTCCACAACTGTGGCGGGGAACCTCCTACGAGCAGTACTTC CASSPQLWRGTSYEQYF
14 - - TRBJ2-7 TRBV28 TGTGCCAGCATCCCATCAGGGGCTACCTACGAGCAGTACTTC CASIPSGATYEQYF
13 - - TRBJ1-2 TRBV30 TGTGCCTGGAGCCCCGGGAGTATCTATGGCTACACCTTC CAWSPGSIYGYTF
18 TRBD2 - TRBJ2-6 TRBV18 TGTGCCAGCTCACCACCGGGACTAGCGGTCTCTGGGGCCAACGTCCTGACTTTC CASSPPGLAVSGANVLTF
15 TRBD2 - TRBJ2-7 TRBV19 TGTGCCAGTAGCCCCTTCGGGAGGGCTCTCGGTGAGCAGTACTTC CASSPFGRALGEQYF
15 - - TRBJ2-2 TRBV28 TGTGCCAGCAGCAGGGACCGCGCGAACACCGGGGAGCTGTTTTTT CASSRDRANTGELFF
16 - - TRBJ2-2 TRBV27 TGTGCCAGCAGTTTAACACAGATCACTAACACCGGGGAGCTGTTTTTT CASSLTQITNTGELFF
14 TRBD2 once TRBJ2-1 TRBV11-2 TGTGCCAGCAGCGCAGCGGGAGCTGGCAATGAGCAGTTCTTC CASSAAGAGNEQFF
15 TRBD2 - TRBJ2-7 TRBV5-4 TGTGCCAGCAGCTTTCCCCTAGCGGGAACGGGCGAGCAGTACTTC CASSFPLAGTGEQYF
13 - few TRBJ2-1 TRBV19 TGTGCCAGTAGGGAGGACGCCTACAATGAGCAGTTCTTC CASREDAYNEQFF
16 - once TRBJ2-7 TRBV7-7 TGTGCTAGCAGCCACCAACCCCGGGGGAGAGCCTACGAGCAGTACTTC CASSHQPRGRAYEQYF
15 TRBD2 - TRBJ2-1 TRBV5-1 TGCGCCAGCAGCGGTACTAGCGGGGCTTACAATGAGCAGTTCTTC CASSGTSGAYNEQFF
16 TRBD1 - TRBJ1-4 TRBV5-6 TGTGCCAGCAGCCACACAGGGGTGAGGACTAATGAAAAACTGTTTTTT CASSHTGVRTNEKLFF
15 - - TRBJ2-1 TRBV4-1 TGCGCCAGCAGCCAACCAGTGGTTCGGGACAATGAGCAGTTCTTC CASSQPVVRDNEQFF
15 - - TRBJ2-5 TRBV7-9 TGTGCCAGCAGCTTTAGGAAAGTGACCCAAGAGACCCAGTACTTC CASSFRKVTQETQYF
15 - - TRBJ1-5 TRBV19 TGTGCCAGTAGTATTCGGCACCATTTAGATCAGCCCCAGCATTTT CASSIRHHLDQPQHF
15 TRBD2 - TRBJ2-5 TRBV10-3 TGTGCCATCAGTGAGTCGGGACTAGCGCAAGAGACCCAGTACTTC CAISESGLAQETQYF
16 TRBD1 many TRBJ1-1 TRBV4-2 TGTGCCAGCAGCCAGTACCGGACAGGGGTTTGGACTGAAGCTTTCTTT CASSQYRTGVWTEAFF
15 - once TRBJ1-4 TRBV30 TGTGCCTGGAGTCCTCCACTGGGGAGGAGTGAAAAACTGTTTTTT CAWSPPLGRSEKLFF
13 - - TRBJ2-7 TRBV28 TGTGCCAGCAGTCTGACCGAGCCCTACGAGCAGTACTTC CASSLTEPYEQYF
14 - - TRBJ2-2 TRBV11-2 TGTGCCAGCAGCCCCAGGGTTAACACCGGGGAGCTGTTTTTT CASSPRVNTGELFF
14 TRBD1 - TRBJ2-5 TRBV12-5 TGTGCTAGTGGTTTGGGCGACAGGGCAGAGACCCAGTACTTC CASGLGDRAETQYF
11 - - TRBJ1-1 TRBV29-1 TGCAGCGTTGAACCGAACACTGAAGCTTTCTTT CSVEPNTEAFF
14 - once TRBJ1-2 TRBV2 TGTGCCAGCAATGGGGGTAGGGGTAACTATGGCTACACCTTC CASNGGRGNYGYTF
19 - - TRBJ1-3 TRBV4-1 TGCGCCAGCAGCCAAGATACGGCAGGGAATACGCGCTCTGGAAACACCATATATTTT CASSQDTAGNTRSGNTIYF
15 - - TRBJ2-3 TRBV19 TGTGCCAGTAGTAGTATGGCGGGGGCCACAGATACGCAGTATTTT CASSSMAGATDTQYF
20 TRBD2 - TRBJ2-5 TRBV13 TGTGCCAGCAGCTTAATGCGTCAGCTAGCGGAGAAGGGGTCTCAAGAGACCCAGTACTTC CASSLMRQLAEKGSQETQYF
11 - - TRBJ1-2 TRBV20-1 TGCAGTGCTAGTCCGGGGAATGGCTACACCTTC CSASPGNGYTF
14 TRBD1 - TRBJ1-2 TRBV5-4 TGTGCCAGCAGCTTTCAGGGGGCGGTCTATGGCTACACCTTC CASSFQGAVYGYTF
14 TRBD1 few TRBJ2-3 TRBV6-1 TGTGCCAGCGCGGCGGCAGGGGGCGAAGATACGCAGTATTTT CASAAAGGEDTQYF
13 - - TRBJ2-3 TRBV5-1 TGCGCCAGCAGCTTGGCGGGCACAGATACGCAGTATTTT CASSLAGTDTQYF
16 - - TRBJ1-5 TRBV2 TGTGCCAGCAGTGTGGCCAGAGGGTTGGGCAATCAGCCCCAGCATTTT CASSVARGLGNQPQHF
14 - - TRBJ2-5 TRBV5-4 TGTGCCAGCAGCTTGGACAGCTATCAAGAGACCCAGTACTTC CASSLDSYQETQYF
15 - - TRBJ1-3 TRBV5-6 TGTGCCAGCAGCACCCGGGACACCCTCGGAAACACCATATATTTT CASSTRDTLGNTIYF
16 - - TRBJ1-2 TRBV14 TGTGCCAGCAGCCAAGGCGGCTCATTGGGGTTATATGGCTACACCTTC CASSQGGSLGLYGYTF
16 - many TRBJ2-3 TRBV6-1 TGTGCCAGCAGTGAATTCCCCGGGGTAGCAGGAGATACGCAGTATTTT CASSEFPGVAGDTQYF
15 - - TRBJ1-5 TRBV30 TGTGCCTGGAGTGTGGGTTCAGGGCGCAATCAGCCCCAGCATTTT CAWSVGSGRNQPQHF
13 - few TRBJ1-1 TRBV2 TGTGCCAGCAGCCCAGATATGAACACTGAAGCTTTCTTT CASSPDMNTEAFF
14 - - TRBJ1-5 TRBV6-1 TGTGCCAGCAAGTTCCTTTCCTCAGATCAGCCCCAGCATTTT CASKFLSSDQPQHF